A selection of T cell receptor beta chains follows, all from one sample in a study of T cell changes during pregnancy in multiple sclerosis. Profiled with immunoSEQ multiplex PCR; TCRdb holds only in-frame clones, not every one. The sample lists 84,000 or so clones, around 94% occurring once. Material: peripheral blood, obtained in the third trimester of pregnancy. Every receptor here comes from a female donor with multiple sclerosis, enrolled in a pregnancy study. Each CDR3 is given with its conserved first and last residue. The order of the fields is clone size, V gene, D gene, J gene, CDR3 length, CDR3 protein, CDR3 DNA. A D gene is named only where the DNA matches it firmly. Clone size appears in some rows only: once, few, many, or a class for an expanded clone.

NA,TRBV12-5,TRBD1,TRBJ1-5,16,CASGLAGQGYNQPQHF,TGTGCTAGTGGTTTGGCTGGACAGGGGTACAATCAGCCCCAGCATTTT
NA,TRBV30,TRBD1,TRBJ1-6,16,CAWSISGGLRNSPLHF,TGTGCCTGGAGTATATCAGGGGGCCTGCGGAATTCACCCCTCCACTTT
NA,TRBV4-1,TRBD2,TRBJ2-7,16,CASSQDGLAGVYEQYF,TGCGCCAGCAGCCAAGACGGGCTAGCGGGAGTCTACGAGCAGTACTTC
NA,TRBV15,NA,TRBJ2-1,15,CATSRVGGPSDEQFF,TGTGCCACCAGCAGAGTGGGGGGACCCTCGGATGAGCAGTTCTTC
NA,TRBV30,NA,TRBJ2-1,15,CAWKRRGSSYNEQFF,TGTGCCTGGAAAAGGCGGGGCAGCTCCTACAATGAGCAGTTCTTC
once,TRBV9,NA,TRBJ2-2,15,CASSAPPSETGELFF,TGTGCCAGCAGCGCCCCTCCCAGCGAGACCGGGGAGCTGTTTTTT
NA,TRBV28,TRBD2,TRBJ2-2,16,CASRASGKGDTGELFF,TGTGCCAGCAGGGCTAGCGGGAAGGGGGACACCGGGGAGCTGTTTTTT
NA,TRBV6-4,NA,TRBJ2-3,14,CASSRGGATDTQYF,TGTGCCAGCAGTAGAGGGGGGGCCACAGATACGCAGTATTTT
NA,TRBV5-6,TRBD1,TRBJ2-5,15,CASSLRQGAGETQYF,TGTGCCAGCAGCCTGAGACAGGGGGCGGGAGAGACCCAGTACTTC
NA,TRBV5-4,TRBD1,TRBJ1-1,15,CASSWGTGGHTEAFF,TGTGCCAGCAGCTGGGGGACAGGGGGCCACACTGAAGCTTTCTTT
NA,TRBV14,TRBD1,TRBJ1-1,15,CASRQSTGGNTEAFF,TGTGCCAGCAGACAATCGACAGGGGGGAACACTGAAGCTTTCTTT
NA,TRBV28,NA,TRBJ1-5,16,CASSSPRLYSNQPQHF,TGTGCCAGCAGTTCCCCCCGGTTGTATAGCAATCAGCCCCAGCATTTT
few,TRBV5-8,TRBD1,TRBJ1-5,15,CASSIGQGWDQPQHF,TGTGCCAGCAGCATCGGACAGGGGTGGGATCAGCCCCAGCATTTT
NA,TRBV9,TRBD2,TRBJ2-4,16,CASSVRGGLAKNIQYF,TGTGCCAGCAGCGTTAGGGGAGGGCTGGCCAAAAACATTCAGTACTTC
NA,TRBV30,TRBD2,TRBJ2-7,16,CAWSVGTSGRRNEQYF,TGTGCCTGGAGTGTGGGGACTAGCGGGAGAAGGAACGAGCAGTACTTC
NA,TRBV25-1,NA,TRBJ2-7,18,CARALYSRGTVSSYEQYF,TGTGCCAGGGCCTTATACTCACGGGGGACCGTGAGCTCCTACGAGCAGTACTTC
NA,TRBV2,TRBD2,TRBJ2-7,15,CASSEEAGEGYEQYF,TGTGCCAGCAGTGAGGAAGCGGGAGAAGGATACGAGCAGTACTTC
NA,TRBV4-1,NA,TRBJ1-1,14,CASSQGQVGTEAFF,TGCGCCAGCAGCCAAGGACAGGTCGGGACTGAAGCTTTCTTT
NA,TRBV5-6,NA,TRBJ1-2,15,CASSPIGGRLYGYTF,TGTGCCAGCAGCCCCATTGGCGGGAGACTCTATGGCTACACCTTC
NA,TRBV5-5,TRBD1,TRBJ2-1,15,CASSLATDRFNEQFF,TGTGCCAGCAGCTTGGCTACGGACAGGTTTAATGAGCAGTTCTTC
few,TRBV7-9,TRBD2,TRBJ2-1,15,CASSLGSGSYNEQFF,TGTGCCAGCAGCTTGGGTAGCGGGAGCTACAATGAGCAGTTCTTC
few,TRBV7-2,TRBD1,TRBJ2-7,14,CASSLSGQAYEQYF,TGTGCCAGCAGCTTATCCGGACAGGCCTACGAGCAGTACTTC
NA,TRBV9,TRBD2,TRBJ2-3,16,CASSVGTSGGTDTQYF,TGTGCCAGCAGCGTAGGTACTAGCGGGGGCACAGATACGCAGTATTTT
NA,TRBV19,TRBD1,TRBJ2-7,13,CASSMTGAVEQYF,TGTGCCAGTAGTATGACAGGGGCTGTCGAGCAGTACTTC
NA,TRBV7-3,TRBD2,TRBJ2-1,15,CASSLRTSSYNEQFF,TGTGCCAGCAGCTTAAGGACTAGCTCCTACAATGAGCAGTTCTTC
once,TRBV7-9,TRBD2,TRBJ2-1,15,CASSASGLAGWEQFF,TGTGCCAGCAGCGCAAGTGGACTAGCGGGATGGGAGCAGTTCTTC
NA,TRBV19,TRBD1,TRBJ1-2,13,CASNIGTGSGYTF,TGTGCCAGTAATATTGGGACAGGGAGTGGCTACACCTTC
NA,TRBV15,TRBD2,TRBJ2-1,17,CATSRDLRSGAYNEQFF,TGTGCCACCAGCAGAGATCTGAGAAGCGGGGCCTACAATGAGCAGTTCTTC
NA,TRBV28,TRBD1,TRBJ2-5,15,CASRSSGQGQETQYF,TGTGCCAGCAGATCCTCGGGACAGGGGCAAGAGACCCAGTACTTC
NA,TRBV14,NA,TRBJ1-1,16,CASSQGGWGRGTEAFF,TGTGCCAGCAGCCAAGGAGGGTGGGGGCGAGGCACTGAAGCTTTCTTT
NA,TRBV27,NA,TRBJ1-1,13,CASSSRTYTEAFF,TGTGCCAGCAGTTCGCGGACTTACACTGAAGCTTTCTTT
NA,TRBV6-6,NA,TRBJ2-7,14,CASSSTGEIYEQYF,TGTGCCAGCAGTTCGACAGGTGAAATCTACGAGCAGTACTTC
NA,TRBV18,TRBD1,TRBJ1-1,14,CASAQDRRNTEAFF,TGTGCCAGCGCCCAGGACAGGAGGAACACTGAAGCTTTCTTT
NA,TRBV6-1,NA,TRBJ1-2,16,CASSEGRYREFYGYTF,TGTGCCAGCAGTGAAGGAAGGTACAGGGAATTCTATGGCTACACCTTC